This T cell receptor beta chain was sequenced for a study of cytomegalovirus exposure and HLA in healthy donors. Across the study: Earlier, 100 million or so unique TCR beta sequences were recovered from around 200 million T cells by an analysis. The study, taken as a whole, reports: The likely origin of a cluster of highly shared sequence variants was a sequencing artifact. Listed as cytomegalovirus-associated were roughly 180 TCR beta chains. Specific recognition of CMV antigens was confirmed in vitro for three chains (all CMV-associated).

It was with 60 Vbeta and 13 Jbeta primers that the PCR ran. Data came from immunoSEQ multiplex PCR; TCRdb stores just in-frame clones and leaves some out. Of about 190,000 clones listed, about four fifths were seen once; the top ten hold about 1.6%. CDR1 and CDR2 (germline): MDHEN, SYDVKM. The CDR3 has 15 residues. V was pared by 2 bases and J by 1 base, with 5 bases of the junction left unmatched. In the case of this clone: Antigen unknown.

The sequencing input was PBMCs. J is TRBJ2-7 and V is TRBV28; 7 nucleotides match TRBD1. This clonotype originated in a woman in her fifties or sixties in good health and CMV-seronegative. The CDR3 bases are TGTGCCAGCAGTTTAGCCCGACAGGGTTCCTACGAGCAGTACTTC. Translated, it gives CASSLARQGSYEQYF.